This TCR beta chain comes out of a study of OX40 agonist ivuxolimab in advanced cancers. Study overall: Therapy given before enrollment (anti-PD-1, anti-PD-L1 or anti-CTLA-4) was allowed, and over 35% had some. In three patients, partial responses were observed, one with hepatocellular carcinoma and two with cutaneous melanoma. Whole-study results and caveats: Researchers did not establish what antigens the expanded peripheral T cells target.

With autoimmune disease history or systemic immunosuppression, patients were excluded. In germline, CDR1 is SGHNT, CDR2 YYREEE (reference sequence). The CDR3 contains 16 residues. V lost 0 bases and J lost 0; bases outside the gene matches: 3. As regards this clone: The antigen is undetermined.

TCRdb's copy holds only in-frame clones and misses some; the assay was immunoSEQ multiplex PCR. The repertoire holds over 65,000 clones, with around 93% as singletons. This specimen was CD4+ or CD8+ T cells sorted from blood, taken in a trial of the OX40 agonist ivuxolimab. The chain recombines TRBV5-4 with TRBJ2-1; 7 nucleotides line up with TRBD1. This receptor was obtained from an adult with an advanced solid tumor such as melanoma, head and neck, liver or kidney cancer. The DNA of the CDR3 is TGTGCCAGCAGCTTGGGGACAGGCGTCTCCTACAATGAGCAGTTCTTC. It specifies CASSLGTGVSYNEQFF. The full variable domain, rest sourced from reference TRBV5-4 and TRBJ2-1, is ETGVTQSPTHLIKTRGQQVTLRCSSQSGHNTVSWYQQALGQGPQFIFQYYREEENGRGNFPPRFSGLQFPNYSSELNVNALELDDSALYLCASSLGTGVSYNEQFFGPGTRLTVL.